The source of this TCR beta chain is a study of blood T cell repertoires in COVID-19. TCRdb's table, derived via immunoSEQ multiplex PCR, lists solely in-frame clones and lacks some. The data contain more than 90,000 clones, around 84% of them singletons. Germline CDR1 MGHRA, CDR2 YSYEKL. The CDR3 sequence is 14 residues long. V was clipped by 1 base and J by 3 bases, with 9 bases between them. The sample consisted of peripheral blood. V usage is TRBV4-1 and J usage is TRBJ1-2, with D possibly TRBD1 on 5 matching bases. This receptor was obtained from a man of 80 years or more with acute or convalescent COVID-19. Here the CDR3 reads CASSQAQGYYGYTF. CDR3 DNA sequence: TGCGCCAGCAGCCAAGCCCAGGGCTACTATGGCTACACCTTC.